The 21 T cell receptor beta chains below all came from one sample that was sequenced in a study of T cell responses to AZD1222 COVID-19 vaccine. Profiling relied on immunoSEQ multiplex PCR, and the TCRdb table lists in-frame clones only, not all of them. The sample shows over 100,000 clones, about 88% of them seen only once. Here the sequenced sample was peripheral blood, taken on day 0 of AZD1222 vaccination. All receptors come from an adult in good health.

This chain connects TRBV16 to TRBJ2-7; tentatively, D is TRBD1 (5 bases). Germline lookup yields CDR1 KGHSY and CDR2 FQNENV. There are 12 residues in the CDR3. Trimming shortened V by 0 bases and J by 13 bases, and 13 bases separated the two germline ends. CDR3 residues: CASSQSSGHPYF. The CDR3 nucleotides read TGTGCCAGCAGCCAATCGTCTGGACACCCCTACTTC.

The CDR3 loop reads CASSSGLAGYEQFF. The CDR3 nucleotides are TGTGCCAGCAGCTCGGGACTAGCGGGATATGAGCAGTTCTTC. This chain joins TRBV11-2 and TRBJ2-1, with 13 bases matching TRBD2. This CDR3 comprises 14 residues. Per the germline V gene, CDR1 is SGHAT and CDR2 is FQNNGV. Trimming took 4 bases from V and 8 from J; bases not matched to a gene: 2.

CDR3 nucleotides: TGTGCCAGCAGCGTCGGGACAGGGTATGGAAACACCATATATTTT. It codes for CASSVGTGYGNTIYF. The chain joins TRBV9 to TRBJ1-3; 9 positions agree with TRBD1. Germline CDR1 and CDR2: SGDLS and YYNGEE. The CDR3 is 15 amino acids. With V trimmed by 2 bases and J by 3 bases, 3 bases remained unmatched.

The chain carries TRBV10-3 and TRBJ2-5; D may be TRBD2 (6 bases). The germline V gene encodes CDR1 ENHRY and CDR2 SYGVKD. The length of the CDR3 is 15 residues. The V end lost 0 bases, the J end lost 1 base, and 9 bases lay between the germline ends. CDR3 loop: CAISESGTPQETQYF. The CDR3 region has the DNA TGTGCCATCAGTGAGTCTGGGACTCCCCAAGAGACCCAGTACTTC.

The V gene is TRBV5-4, the J gene TRBJ2-5, with D perhaps matching TRBD1 (5 bases). CDR1 and CDR2 (germline): SGHNT, YYREEE (reference sequence). The CDR3 covers 14 residues. Trimming removed 0 bases at V and 7 bases at J, with 13 bases between. The CDR3 reads CASSLAGRQGTQYF. CDR3 DNA sequence: TGTGCCAGCAGCTTGGCCGGGCGCCAGGGGACCCAGTACTTC.

The J gene is TRBJ1-1, the V gene TRBV6-2 or TRBV6-3; D ambiguous. From germline, CDR1 is MNHEY and CDR2 SVGEGT. The CDR3 length is 13 residues. V shed 0 bases and J shed 5 bases, with 7 bases lying between them. For the CDR3, the DNA is TGTGCCAGCAGTTACTCCCCGGGGACTGAAGCTTTCTTT. Residues: CASSYSPGTEAFF.

This rearrangement joins TRBV2 to TRBJ1-2; D is uncertain. The CDR3 runs to 13 residues. Trimming pared 4 bases from V and 4 bases from J, leaving 10 bases between. Germline V gene lookup returns CDR1 SNHLY and CDR2 FYNNEI. CDR3: CASSGENAYGYTF. As DNA, the CDR3 is TGTGCCAGCAGTGGGGAGAATGCCTATGGCTACACCTTC. The full variable domain, completed using reference TRBV2 and TRBJ1-2, is EPEVTQTPSHQVTQMGQEVILRCVPISNHLYFYWYRQILGQKVEFLVSFYNNEISEKSEIFDDQFSVERPDGSNFTLKIRSTKLEDSAMYFCASSGENAYGYTFGSGTRLTVV.

The genes are TRBV3-1 (or the pseudogene TRBV3-2) and TRBJ2-7; tentatively, D is TRBD1 or TRBD2 (5 bases each). V lost 1 base to trimming and J lost 6 bases, with 7 bases between them. The CDR3 spans 12 residues. Germline-derived CDR1 and CDR2 are LGHDT and YNNKEL (reference sequence). The DNA of the CDR3 is TGTGCCAGCAGCCAAGTCGGGGCCGAGCAGTACTTC. This codes for CASSQVGAEQYF.

The V gene is TRBV3-1 (or the pseudogene TRBV3-2), the J gene TRBJ2-1, with 13 bases matching TRBD2. The CDR3 length is 15 residues. J was trimmed by 5 bases and V by 4 bases; bases with no gene match: 2. The germline V gene has CDR1 LGHDT and CDR2 YNNKEL (reference sequence). CDR3 coding DNA: TGTGCCAGCAGCCCGGGACTAGCGGGAAACAATGAGCAGTTCTTC. Translating gives CASSPGLAGNNEQFF.

The chain is built from TRBV7-9 and TRBJ1-1, with 11 bases matching TRBD1. CDR3 length: 17 residues. The V segment lost 5 bases and the J segment 0 bases; nucleotides outside the gene matches: 8. Germline-derived CDR1 and CDR2 are SEHNR and FQNEAQ (reference sequence). The CDR3 sequence is CASSKWTGGSMNTEAFF. The CDR3 DNA is TGTGCCAGCAGCAAATGGACAGGGGGCTCAATGAACACTGAAGCTTTCTTT. The full variable domain, with the rest looked up from reference TRBV7-9 and TRBJ1-1, is DTGVSQNPRHKITKRGQNVTFRCDPISEHNRLYWYRQTLGQGPEFLTYFQNEAQLEKSRLLSDRFSAERPKGSFSTLEIQRTEQGDSAMYLCASSKWTGGSMNTEAFFGQGTRLTVV.

V is TRBV6-2 or TRBV6-3 and J is TRBJ2-7, with D uncertain. The germline V gene encodes CDR1 MNHEY and CDR2 SVGEGT. The CDR3 is made up of 12 amino acids. The V end lost 5 bases, the J end lost 3 bases, and 8 bases lay between the germline ends. CDR3 region: CASSNSNYEQYF. In nucleotides, the CDR3 is TGTGCCAGCAGTAACAGTAACTACGAGCAGTACTTC.

The V gene is TRBV24-1, the J gene TRBJ2-1; D is uncertain. The CDR3 has 13 residues. Trimming took 3 bases from V and 4 from J, leaving 6 bases between them. Germline V gene sequence: CDR1 KGHDR, CDR2 SFDVKD. This CDR3 reads CATSDDYYNEQFF. DNA of the CDR3: TGTGCCACCAGTGATGATTATTACAATGAGCAGTTCTTC.

The V and J genes are TRBV15 and TRBJ1-2; 9 bases match TRBD1. The CDR3 consists of 18 residues. The V gene's germline CDR1 is LNHNV and CDR2 YYDKDF (reference sequence). The ends lost 1 base at V and 5 bases at J; junction bases unmatched: 14. As DNA, the CDR3 is TGTGCCACCAGCAGAGGTCAACAGGGGGCGTTAGGCCCTTATGGCTACACCTTC. It translates to CATSRGQQGALGPYGYTF. The entire variable domain, with the rest obtained from reference TRBV15 and TRBJ1-2, is as follows: DAMVIQNPRYQVTQFGKPVTLSCSQTLNHNVMYWYQQKSSQAPKLLFHYYDKDFNNEADTPDNFQSRRPNTSFCFLDIRSPGLGDTAMYLCATSRGQQGALGPYGYTFGSGTRLTVV.

This clone came up a few times. V is TRBV7-9 and J is TRBJ1-4; D unclear. V dropped 1 base and J dropped 0 bases, with 6 bases sitting between them. Germline-derived CDR1 and CDR2 are SEHNR and FQNEAQ (reference sequence). CDR3 size: 15 residues. The CDR3 DNA reads TGTGCCAGCAGCTTAGGACCTGCAACTAATGAAAAACTGTTTTTT. Translated: CASSLGPATNEKLFF.

The chain carries TRBV24-1 and TRBJ2-7; 10 bases match TRBD2. V lost 2 bases and J lost 10; bases outside the gene matches: 4. The CDR3 has 13 residues. The germline CDR1 and CDR2 sequences are KGHDR and SFDVKD. This chain's CDR3 is CATSDSIAGGQYF. CDR3 nucleotide sequence: TGTGCCACCAGTGATTCGATAGCGGGGGGACAGTACTTC.

The chain couples TRBV16 to TRBJ1-5; 7 bases match TRBD1. From germline, CDR1 is KGHSY and CDR2 FQNENV. The V segment lost 4 bases and the J segment 1 base; nucleotides outside the gene matches: 7. CDR3 length equals 16 residues. The CDR3 loop reads CASSLLGGQSNQPQHF. CDR3 nucleotide sequence: TGTGCCAGCAGCCTCCTGGGGGGACAGAGCAATCAGCCCCAGCATTTT. Looking up the rest from reference TRBV16 and TRBJ1-5 gives the full variable domain: GEEVAQTPKHLVRGEGQKAKLYCAPIKGHSYVFWYQQVLKNEFKFLISFQNENVFDETGMPKERFSAKCLPNSPCSLEIQATKLEDSAVYFCASSLLGGQSNQPQHFGDGTRLSIL.

The V gene is TRBV20-1, the J gene TRBJ1-3; unclear D gene. Germline loops: CDR1 DFQATT, CDR2 SNEGSKA (reference sequence). The CDR3 extends over 11 amino acids. Trimming removed 3 bases at V and 8 bases at J, with 8 bases between. The CDR3 bases are TGCAGTGCTAGTGTTGTGGACACCATATATTTT. The encoded protein is CSASVVDTIYF.

The CDR3 protein is CASSQQQGLVFPLHF. The CDR3 bases are TGCGCCAGCAGCCAACAACAGGGCTTGGTTTTTCCCCTCCACTTT. The genes are TRBV4-1 and TRBJ1-6; D perhaps matches TRBD1 (6 bases). With 2 bases removed from V and 13 bases from J, the gap between germline ends came to 18 bases. The CDR3 is made up of 15 amino acids. Germline loops: CDR1 MGHRA, CDR2 YSYEKL.

The chain employs TRBV5-1 and TRBJ2-3; 10 nucleotides align to TRBD2. Germline V gives CDR1 SGHRS, CDR2 YFSETQ. Germline trimming cut 2 bases from V and 6 bases from J; bases unmatched to any gene: 18. This CDR3 region has 19 residues. The CDR3 DNA is TGCGCCAGCAGCTTCTTTTCAGGCAATCTAGCGGGAGCTGGTGATACGCAGTATTTT. Residues: CASSFFSGNLAGAGDTQYF.

V gene TRBV5-4 combines with J gene TRBJ1-1, with D uncertain. CDR3 length: 12 amino acids. The V gene lost 5 bases and the J gene lost 7 bases, with 12 bases spanning the gap. Germline V gives CDR1 SGHNT, CDR2 YYREEE (reference sequence). CDR3 protein: CASRSNWGEAFF. The CDR3 nucleotides are TGTGCCAGCAGATCAAATTGGGGTGAAGCTTTCTTT.

The chain has TRBV5-5 and TRBJ2-3; 8 positions agree with TRBD1. The CDR3 sequence is 15 residues long. Germline V gene lookup returns CDR1 SGHKS and CDR2 YYEKEE (reference sequence). V shed 3 bases and J 5 bases; nucleotides not matched to a gene: 8. The CDR3 DNA is TGTGCCAGCAGCTACCAGGGGGCGCAGAAAGATACGCAGTATTTT. This codes for CASSYQGAQKDTQYF.